This passage covers 29 T cell receptor beta chains from one sample sequenced in a study of shared clonotypes between healthy human individuals. Clones were sequenced by immunoSEQ multiplex PCR, and TCRdb holds only the in-frame ones, with some missing. Seen here are 1.4 million to 1.5 million clones, around 95% observed once, and the top ten hold 1% to 1.5%. The sequenced sample consisted of naive CD4+ T cells sorted from blood. Regarding subset: CD45RA+ positively selected. These receptors were taken from a man aged 25-40 years in good health.

The chain links TRBV2 to TRBJ2-3; D is uncertain. The germline V gene encodes CDR1 SNHLY and CDR2 FYNNEI. V was shortened by 3 bases and J by 0 bases, with 4 bases between the two germline ends. The CDR3 covers 13 residues. The CDR3 reads CASSELSTDTQYF. The CDR3, as DNA: TGTGCCAGCAGTGAGCTCAGCACAGATACGCAGTATTTT. Supplemented by reference TRBV2 and TRBJ2-3, the full variable domain reads EPEVTQTPSHQVTQMGQEVILRCVPISNHLYFYWYRQILGQKVEFLVSFYNNEISEKSEIFDDQFSVERPDGSNFTLKIRSTKLEDSAMYFCASSELSTDTQYFGPGTRLTVL.

A single count supports this clone. CDR3 amino acids: CASSYQDQETQYF. As DNA, the CDR3 is TGTGCCAGCAGCTATCAGGATCAAGAGACCCAGTACTTC. The V and J genes are TRBV7-9 and TRBJ2-5; D gene uncertain. Germline V gene sequence: CDR1 SEHNR, CDR2 FQNEAQ (reference sequence). V was cut by 4 bases and J by 2 bases, with 8 bases left in between. The CDR3 is 13 residues long.

The chain has TRBV21-1 and TRBJ1-2. TRBV21-1 constitutes a pseudogene. CDR3 length: 15 residues. The CDR3 nucleotides read TGTGCCAGCAGCAAAAGGGGAGGGCCGAACTATGGCTACACCTTC. As protein: CASSKRGGPNYGYTF.

Concerning this clone: The same CDR3 also results from other DNA sequences found in this sample. This CDR3 reads CASSLDVTGELFF. CDR3 sequence (DNA): TGCGCCAGCAGCTTGGATGTCACCGGGGAGCTGTTTTTT. The chain is built from TRBV5-1 and TRBJ2-2, with D hard to call. Per germline, CDR1 SGHRS and CDR2 YFSETQ. CDR3 length: 13 residues. V was shortened by 0 bases and J by 4 bases, with 4 bases between the two germline ends.

This rearrangement joins TRBV5-5 to TRBJ2-6; 9 nucleotides line up with TRBD1. This CDR3 is 19 amino acids long. The junction had 11 bases not matched to a gene; V was cut back by 0 bases and J by 4 bases. Germline CDR1 is SGHKS and CDR2 is YYEKEE (reference sequence). In nucleotides, the CDR3 is TGTGCCAGCAGCTTGGGACTTCGGGGACAGGGATCCGGGGCCAACGTCCTGACTTTC. This sequence encodes CASSLGLRGQGSGANVLTF.

The rearrangement joins TRBV27 to TRBJ1-1; tentatively, D is TRBD1 (6 bases). V dropped 5 bases and J dropped 5 bases, with 15 bases sitting between them. The CDR3 covers 14 residues. CDR1 is MNHEY and CDR2 is SMNVEV in the germline V gene (reference sequence). The CDR3: CASSQLGTTTEAFF. As DNA, the CDR3 is TGTGCCAGCAGTCAACTCGGGACAACGACTGAAGCTTTCTTT.

V usage is TRBV18 and J usage is TRBJ2-3; 10 positions agree with TRBD2. The CDR3 is made up of 17 amino acids. The junction had 11 bases not matched to a gene; V was cut back by 4 bases and J by 4 bases. Germline lookup yields CDR1 KGHSH and CDR2 LQKENI. CDR3 DNA sequence: TGTGCCAGCTCACTAAAGCGGGGGGGCCAAAAGGCAGATACGCAGTATTTT. It translates to CASSLKRGGQKADTQYF.

The CDR3 DNA sequence: TGTGCCAGCAGCTCCTCTTCCGGCGGCTACGAGCAGTACTTC. It yields the protein CASSSSSGGYEQYF. The chain carries TRBV5-4 and TRBJ2-5; D uncertain. The J call could be wrong; TRBJ2-7 is a better fit for the DNA end. Germline V gene lookup returns CDR1 SGHNT and CDR2 YYREEE (reference sequence). This CDR3 has 14 amino acids.

The chain combines TRBV27 with TRBJ2-2, with D tentatively TRBD1 (6 bases). Looked up from germline, CDR1 is MNHEY and CDR2 is SMNVEV (reference sequence). The CDR3 is 14 residues long. Trimming left V 8 bases short and J 5 bases short, with 15 bases between. The CDR3 protein is CASARGTSTGELFF. The CDR3 region has the DNA TGTGCCAGCGCCAGGGGAACTAGTACCGGGGAGCTGTTTTTT.

This sequence joins TRBV7-9 and TRBJ2-5; the D gene could be TRBD1 or TRBD2 (7 bases each). V lost 4 bases and J 1 base, leaving 19 bases between the germline ends. Germline V gene data show CDR1 as SEHNR and CDR2 as FQNEAQ (reference sequence). The CDR3 is 17 residues long. CDR3 nucleotides: TGTGCCAGCAGCTGGCGGGGGACAGTTGGCAGCCAAGAGACCCAGTACTTC. Its protein is CASSWRGTVGSQETQYF.

Regarding this clone: Other DNA sequences within the sample encode an identical CDR3. This sequence joins TRBV18 and TRBJ2-2; TRBD1 matches at 8 bases. The germline V gene has CDR1 KGHSH and CDR2 LQKENI. Unmatched junction bases numbered 3, after V lost 3 bases and J lost 0 bases. The CDR3 covers 16 residues. This chain's CDR3 is CASSPGQGANTGELFF. The CDR3 nucleotides are TGTGCCAGCTCACCTGGACAGGGCGCGAACACCGGGGAGCTGTTTTTT.

This chain links TRBV6-6 with TRBJ1-2; D uncertain. The CDR3 sequence is 13 residues long. V was pared by 4 bases and J by 1 base, with 7 bases between. CDR1 is MNHNY and CDR2 is SVGAGI in the germline V gene (reference sequence). CDR3 in amino acids: CASSFDGNYGYTF. The CDR3 DNA reads TGTGCCAGCAGTTTCGATGGTAACTATGGCTACACCTTC.

This chain uses TRBV6-5 with TRBJ2-1; 13 bases align to TRBD2. Germline CDR1 is MNHEY and CDR2 is SVGAGI. The CDR3 contains 15 residues. V lost 2 bases, J lost 8 bases, and 3 bases stayed unmatched. Here the CDR3 DNA reads TGTGCCAGCAGTTACAGACTAGCGGGAGGCTATGAGCAGTTCTTC. Translating it yields CASSYRLAGGYEQFF.

V is TRBV11-3 and J is TRBJ2-4, with D maybe TRBD2 (5 bases). V lost 2 bases and J lost 0, with 14 bases in between. The CDR3 loop spans 17 amino acids. CDR1 and CDR2 from the germline V gene are SGHNT and YENEEA. The CDR3 coding sequence is TGTGCCAGCAGCTTAACTAGTGTCCGTTTAGCCAAAAACATTCAGTACTTC. This sequence encodes CASSLTSVRLAKNIQYF.

This sequence joins TRBV15 and TRBJ1-2; D not certain. Germline V gene lookup returns CDR1 LNHNV and CDR2 YYDKDF (reference sequence). The ends were cut back, 5 bases at V and 6 bases at J, with 13 bases in the middle. CDR3 length: 13 residues. The CDR3 loop reads CATSFPRLDGYTF. CDR3 nucleotide sequence: TGTGCCACCAGCTTTCCCAGATTAGATGGCTACACCTTC.

J is TRBJ2-5 and V is TRBV5-1; D may correspond to TRBD1 or TRBD2 (7 bases each). Deletions cut 4 bases from V and 2 bases from J, with 21 bases between. Germline CDR1 and CDR2: SGHRS and YFSETQ. CDR3 length equals 17 residues. CDR3 region: CASSEGYRGGVQETQYF. In nucleotides, the CDR3 is TGCGCCAGCAGCGAGGGCTACAGGGGAGGGGTACAAGAGACCCAGTACTTC. Based on the CDR3 plus reference TRBV5-1 and TRBJ2-5, the full variable domain is KAGVTQTPRYLIKTRGQQVTLSCSPISGHRSVSWYQQTPGQGLQFLFEYFSETQRNKGNFPGRFSGRQFSNSRSEMNVSTLELGDSALYLCASSEGYRGGVQETQYFGPGTRLLVL.

CDR3 sequence: CASGTGGTTNEKLFF. DNA of the CDR3: TGTGCCAGTGGGACAGGGGGCACCACTAATGAAAAACTGTTTTTT. The chain uses TRBV7-9 and TRBJ1-4; 12 positions match TRBD1. Per the germline V gene, CDR1 is SEHNR and CDR2 is FQNEAQ (reference sequence). There are 15 residues in the CDR3. With V trimmed by 9 bases and J by 2 bases, 4 bases remained unmatched.

On this clone: Other DNA sequences within the sample encode an identical CDR3. This chain uses TRBV5-4 with TRBJ2-5; tentatively, D is TRBD2 (6 bases). CDR1 and CDR2 from the germline V gene are SGHNT and YYREEE (reference sequence). Trimming took off 1 base at V and 5 bases at J, with 9 bases between the two ends. The CDR3 is 13 amino acids. CDR3 DNA: TGTGCCAGCAGCTTGACGGGGAGGGAGACCCAGTACTTC. Translation: CASSLTGRETQYF.

The genes are TRBV9 and TRBJ1-2, with 7 bases identical to TRBD1. This CDR3 has 16 amino acids. Germline V gene data show CDR1 as SGDLS and CDR2 as YYNGEE. After removal of 0 bases from V and 6 bases from J, the junction contained 11 bases not matched to a gene. The CDR3: CASSVDQAQGRNGYTF. The CDR3 DNA follows: TGTGCCAGCAGCGTAGACCAAGCACAGGGGAGGAATGGCTACACCTTC.

Remarks on this clone: This sample also contains other DNA sequences that code for the same CDR3. CDR3 loop: CASSPPTSDTQYF. CDR3 sequence (DNA): TGTGCCAGCTCACCACCGACTAGCGATACGCAGTATTTT. This chain uses TRBV18 with TRBJ2-3; 7 nucleotides align to TRBD2. The CDR3 has 13 amino acids. V shed 0 bases and J 6 bases; nucleotides not matched to a gene: 0. From germline, CDR1 is KGHSH and CDR2 LQKENI.

The rearrangement links TRBV5-1 to TRBJ2-7; TRBD1 aligns across 11 bases. V lost 5 bases, J lost 3 bases, and 7 bases stayed unmatched. CDR3 length: 15 residues. CDR1 SGHRS and CDR2 YFSETQ come from the germline V gene. CDR3 coding DNA: TGCGCCAGCAGTCAAGTCGGGACAGGGGGCTACGAGCAGTACTTC. This encodes CASSQVGTGGYEQYF.

The chain couples TRBV2 to TRBJ2-3; D might be TRBD2 (6 bases). CDR1 is SNHLY and CDR2 is FYNNEI in the germline V gene. This CDR3 spans 19 amino acids. V shed 6 bases and J shed 3 bases, with 28 bases lying between them. CDR3 bases: TGTGCCAGCAGGAGGGGCCTCAACGGAGGGCGGGGTAGAACAGATACGCAGTATTTT. It encodes CASRRGLNGGRGRTDTQYF. Variable domain in full (rest from reference TRBV2 and TRBJ2-3): EPEVTQTPSHQVTQMGQEVILRCVPISNHLYFYWYRQILGQKVEFLVSFYNNEISEKSEIFDDQFSVERPDGSNFTLKIRSTKLEDSAMYFCASRRGLNGGRGRTDTQYFGPGTRLTVL.

The rearrangement uses TRBV6-1 and TRBJ1-5; tentative D call: TRBD1 (6 bases). CDR1 and CDR2 from the germline V gene are MNHNS and SASEGT. The CDR3 sequence is 14 residues long. V lost 8 bases and J 3 bases, leaving 14 bases between the germline ends. In nucleotides, the CDR3 is TGTGCCAGCTCCGTCAGGGGAAACAATCAGCCCCAGCATTTT. Translation gives CASSVRGNNQPQHF.

The V and J genes are TRBV11-2 and TRBJ2-5; 10 bases map to TRBD1. Germline CDR1 SGHAT, CDR2 FQNNGV. With 1 base clipped from V and 5 bases from J, the junction kept 4 bases outside the gene matches. CDR3 length: 15 amino acids. The CDR3 region has the DNA TGTGCCAGCAGCTTAGGGGACAGGGGAGAGGAGACCCAGTACTTC. Amino acids: CASSLGDRGEETQYF.

The chain joins TRBV14 to TRBJ2-7; 9 bases align to TRBD1. The CDR3 has 17 residues. J gave up 3 bases and V 2 bases, and 11 bases lay outside the gene matches. Germline-derived CDR1 and CDR2 are SGHDN and FVKESK. The CDR3 reads CASSQFTTRDRDYEQYF. The CDR3 DNA reads as TGTGCCAGCAGCCAATTCACAACCCGGGACAGGGACTACGAGCAGTACTTC.

Only one count was recorded for this clone. The rearrangement uses TRBV7-2 and TRBJ2-1; 8 bases match TRBD2. The germline CDR1 and CDR2 sequences are SGHTA and FQGNSA. The CDR3 has 17 residues. The junction had 4 bases not matched to a gene; V was cut back by 0 bases and J by 0 bases. CDR3 amino acids: CASSLAGLGSSYNEQFF. CDR3 DNA sequence: TGTGCCAGCAGCTTAGCGGGACTAGGAAGCTCCTACAATGAGCAGTTCTTC.

The rearrangement links TRBV29-1 to TRBJ2-1, with TRBD2 as a possible D gene (6 bases). V was trimmed by 5 bases and J by 5 bases, leaving 22 bases between them. CDR1 is SQVTM and CDR2 is ANQGSEA in the germline V gene. The CDR3 loop spans 16 amino acids. The CDR3 region has the DNA TGCAGCGTTTCATCACGCCTTCTCCAGCGGGACAATGAGCAGTTCTTC. Amino acid sequence: CSVSSRLLQRDNEQFF.

Only one count was recorded for this clone. The gene calls are TRBV6-6 and TRBJ2-7, with 7 bases identical to TRBD1. V lost 6 bases to trimming and J lost 0 bases; unmatched junction nucleotides: 5. The CDR3 consists of 14 residues. Germline V CDR1 and CDR2: MNHNY, SVGAGI (reference sequence). CDR3 nucleotide sequence: TGTGCCAGCAGGCGACAGGGAAGCTCCTACGAGCAGTACTTC. Translation gives CASRRQGSSYEQYF.

This clone was detected only once. The chain has TRBV7-9 and TRBJ2-7; 7 bases fit TRBD1. Looked up from germline, CDR1 is SEHNR and CDR2 is FQNEAQ (reference sequence). The J segment lost 2 bases and the V segment lost 5 bases, leaving 3 bases of the junction unmatched. This CDR3 region has 13 residues. In DNA, the CDR3 is TGTGCCAGCAGCAACAGGGGCACCTACGAGCAGTACTTC. Its protein is CASSNRGTYEQYF.